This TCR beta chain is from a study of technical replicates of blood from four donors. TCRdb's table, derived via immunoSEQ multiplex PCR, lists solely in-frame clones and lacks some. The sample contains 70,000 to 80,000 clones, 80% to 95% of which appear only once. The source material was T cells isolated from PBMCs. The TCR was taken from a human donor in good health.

CDR3 nucleotide sequence: TGCGCCAGCAGCCAAGATCGCGTCGGGCGGGAGGGCCCCGGGACCGGGGAGCTGTTTTTT. It encodes CASSQDRVGREGPGTGELFF. V and J are TRBV4-1 and TRBJ2-2, with 9 nucleotides matching TRBD2. The length of the CDR3 is 20 residues. From germline, CDR1 is MGHRA and CDR2 YSYEKL. V was clipped by 0 bases and J by 5 bases; unmatched bases: 16.